The 30 T cell receptor beta chains reported below all come from one sample, sequenced in a study of T cell responses to AZD1222 COVID-19 vaccine. This table comes from immunoSEQ multiplex PCR, and its TCRdb copy is limited to in-frame clones, with some not included. The sample has about 130,000 clones, more than 85% seen once; the top ten hold about 2.1%. The sample was peripheral blood, taken 28 days after the second AZD1222 dose. The receptors were gathered from an adult who received the AZD1222 COVID-19 vaccine.

A single count supports this clone. V and J are TRBV19 and TRBJ1-4, with a weak D call TRBD1 (5 bases). This CDR3 has 15 residues. V was pared by 7 bases and J by 10 bases, with 22 bases between. Germline lookup yields CDR1 LNHDA and CDR2 SQIVND (reference sequence). The CDR3 spells CASTPAVAGTVKLFF. The CDR3 DNA follows: TGTGCCAGTACCCCCGCCGTGGCAGGGACCGTAAAACTGTTTTTT.

V gene TRBV5-1 combines with J gene TRBJ2-3; D call uncertain. Germline values: CDR1 SGHRS, CDR2 YFSETQ. The CDR3 is 14 residues long. Trimming stripped 0 bases from V and 1 base from J, with 6 bases between. CDR3 nucleotide sequence: TGCGCCAGCAGCTTGGGGGATGGCACAGATACGCAGTATTTT. Residues: CASSLGDGTDTQYF.

V is TRBV7-8 and J is TRBJ2-1; D perhaps matches TRBD2 (5 bases). The CDR3 is made up of 15 amino acids. Germline V lookup: CDR1 SGHVS, CDR2 FQNEAQ. Trimming took 1 base from V and 3 from J, leaving 10 bases between them. The CDR3 DNA reads as TGTGCCAGCAGCTTAGGCCCTAGCCGCTACAATGAGCAGTTCTTC. Translated, it gives CASSLGPSRYNEQFF.

The rearrangement links TRBV19 to TRBJ1-1; TRBD1 might be the D (5 bases). Per the germline V gene, CDR1 is LNHDA and CDR2 is SQIVND (reference sequence). The CDR3 is 17 amino acids. Trimming stripped 4 bases from V and 0 bases from J, with 18 bases between. The CDR3 DNA follows: TGTGCCAGTAGTACCTACAGGTCGGGGCTTATGAACACTGAAGCTTTCTTT. Translated: CASSTYRSGLMNTEAFF.

The gene calls are TRBV7-9 and TRBJ2-4; D gene uncertain. CDR3 length: 14 amino acids. In germline, CDR1 is SEHNR, CDR2 FQNEAQ (reference sequence). V lost 5 bases and J 1 base, leaving 9 bases between the germline ends. For the CDR3, the DNA is TGTGCCAGCAGCCCCACAGAGGCCAAAAACATTCAGTACTTC. This translates into CASSPTEAKNIQYF.

The chain joins TRBV4-3 to TRBJ1-1; D is unresolved. Trimming removed 4 bases at V and 1 base at J, with 7 bases between. Germline V gene data show CDR1 as LGHNA and CDR2 as YSLEER. The CDR3 consists of 13 residues. The CDR3 spells CASSPAENTEAFF. In DNA form, the CDR3 reads TGCGCCAGCAGCCCAGCTGAGAACACTGAAGCTTTCTTT.

The chain employs TRBV4-1 and TRBJ1-2; TRBD1 might be the D (5 bases). The CDR3 loop spans 15 amino acids. Germline V gene sequence: CDR1 MGHRA, CDR2 YSYEKL. Between the trimmed V and J ends, which lost 0 bases and 1 base, there was a span of 9 bases. The CDR3 reads CASSQEGQDNYGYTF. The CDR3 DNA reads TGCGCCAGCAGCCAAGAGGGGCAGGATAACTATGGCTACACCTTC.

The chain employs TRBV11-2 and TRBJ2-7; 9 bases fit TRBD1. From germline, CDR1 is SGHAT and CDR2 FQNNGV. The ends lost 1 base at V and 7 bases at J; junction bases unmatched: 11. There are 16 residues in the CDR3. CDR3 region: CASSLAMLTGGREQYF. CDR3 bases: TGTGCCAGCAGCTTAGCCATGCTGACAGGGGGGCGAGAGCAGTACTTC.

The V gene is TRBV20-1, the J gene TRBJ2-3, with TRBD1 as a possible D gene (6 bases). Per germline, CDR1 DFQATT and CDR2 SNEGSKA (reference sequence). Trimming took 3 bases from V and 5 from J, leaving 9 bases between them. There are 12 residues in the CDR3. Here the CDR3 reads CSASDRLDTQYF. In DNA, the CDR3 is TGCAGTGCTAGTGACAGGTTAGATACGCAGTATTTT.

CDR3 sequence (DNA): TGTGCCAGTAGTGGCCCTCAGGGGGCCTACTTCTATGGCTACACCTTC. It translates to CASSGPQGAYFYGYTF. V gene TRBV19 combines with J gene TRBJ1-2; 8 nucleotides line up with TRBD1. After removal of 5 bases from V and 4 bases from J, the junction contained 12 bases not matched to a gene. The CDR3 loop spans 16 amino acids. Germline-derived CDR1 and CDR2 are LNHDA and SQIVND (reference sequence).

The V gene is TRBV20-1, the J gene TRBJ1-2; no firm D call. The V gene lost 3 bases and the J gene lost 7 bases, with 9 bases spanning the gap. Germline assignment: CDR1 DFQATT and CDR2 SNEGSKA (reference sequence). The CDR3 has 11 amino acids. This chain's CDR3 is CSASPGGGYTF. CDR3 nucleotides: TGCAGTGCTAGCCCGGGAGGTGGCTACACCTTC.

The chain couples TRBV7-3 to TRBJ2-1; D remains unclear. The V gene lost 5 bases and the J gene lost 0 bases, with 8 bases spanning the gap. Germline CDR1 SGHTA, CDR2 FQGTGA. The CDR3 runs 14 residues. The CDR3 DNA sequence: TGTGCCAGCAGCCCGGGCGGCTCCTACAATGAGCAGTTCTTC. Its translation is CASSPGGSYNEQFF.

The chain is built from TRBV6-5 and TRBJ2-3, with D possibly being TRBD1 (6 bases). This CDR3 contains 14 residues. Trimming took off 4 bases at V and 2 bases at J, with 10 bases between the two ends. CDR1 and CDR2 from the germline V gene are MNHEY and SVGAGI. CDR3 amino acids: CASSWSGHTDTQYF. CDR3 sequence (DNA): TGTGCCAGCAGTTGGTCGGGACACACAGATACGCAGTATTTT.

This clone came up a few times. V is TRBV25-1 and J is TRBJ1-6; no firm D call. V lost 5 bases, J lost 4 bases, and 9 bases lay in between. CDR3 size: 14 residues. Germline CDR1 and CDR2: MGHDK and SYGVNS. This CDR3 reads CASSKSLYNSPLHF. Here the CDR3 DNA reads TGTGCCAGCAGTAAAAGTTTGTATAATTCACCCCTCCACTTT.

This chain joins TRBV6-2 or TRBV6-3 and TRBJ1-1; D is uncertain. Trimming left V 2 bases short and J 3 bases short, with 10 bases between. The CDR3 consists of 14 residues. Per germline, CDR1 MNHEY and CDR2 SVGEGT. CDR3 sequence: CASSYRDGDTEAFF. CDR3 sequence (DNA): TGTGCCAGCAGTTACAGGGATGGTGACACTGAAGCTTTCTTT.

The chain has TRBV11-2 and TRBJ1-5; D is unclear. Germline CDR1 is SGHAT and CDR2 is FQNNGV. With 4 bases removed from V and 6 bases from J, the gap between germline ends came to 13 bases. This CDR3 region has 14 residues. CDR3 nucleotide sequence: TGTGCCAGCAGCTACTACGGTAATGGTCAGCCCCAGCATTTT. As protein: CASSYYGNGQPQHF.

This clone has just one count. The chain employs TRBV4-1 and TRBJ1-1, with 9 bases fitting TRBD1. Germline V CDR1 and CDR2: MGHRA, YSYEKL. The CDR3 sequence is 15 residues long. The V gene end was trimmed by 1 base and the J gene end by 2 bases; junction bases not matched to a gene: 2. This chain's CDR3 is CASSQAGQGNTEAFF. As DNA, the CDR3 is TGCGCCAGCAGCCAAGCGGGACAGGGAAACACTGAAGCTTTCTTT.

The chain combines TRBV30 with TRBJ1-2, with D unresolved. Trimming removed 1 base from V and 3 bases from J, with 9 bases in between. The CDR3 is 13 residues long. Germline assignment: CDR1 GTSNPN and CDR2 SVGIG (reference sequence). The CDR3 DNA reads as TGTGCCTGGAGTGGAGCAAAAGACTATGGCTACACCTTC. Translating it yields CAWSGAKDYGYTF.

The rearrangement joins TRBV19 to TRBJ2-1; 14 bases agree with TRBD2. This CDR3 comprises 17 residues. Trimming took 5 bases from V and 4 from J; bases not matched to a gene: 7. CDR1 LNHDA and CDR2 SQIVND come from the germline V gene (reference sequence). The CDR3 reads CASSPTSGRVRYNEQFF. The CDR3 region has the DNA TGTGCCAGTAGTCCGACTAGCGGGAGGGTTAGGTACAATGAGCAGTTCTTC.

The rearrangement joins TRBV3-1 (or the pseudogene TRBV3-2) to TRBJ1-1; D might be TRBD1 (5 bases). Trimming removed 3 bases from V and 4 bases from J, with 12 bases in between. In germline, CDR1 is LGHDT, CDR2 YNNKEL (reference sequence). This CDR3 is 14 amino acids long. The DNA of the CDR3 is TGTGCCAGCAGCCACGGAGGGGCGCGCACTGAAGCTTTCTTT. Encoded protein: CASSHGGARTEAFF.

J is TRBJ1-1 and V is TRBV11-3; unclear D gene. With 4 bases removed from V and 6 bases from J, the gap between germline ends came to 12 bases. The CDR3 sequence is 13 residues long. Germline lookup yields CDR1 SGHNT and CDR2 YENEEA. The DNA for the CDR3 is TGTGCCAGCAGCTCTGCCCAGACCGCTGAAGCTTTCTTT. Translated, it gives CASSSAQTAEAFF.

The chain links TRBV9 to TRBJ2-3; the D gene is possibly TRBD1 (5 bases). Germline CDR1 reads SGDLS; CDR2 reads YYNGEE. The V gene lost 7 bases and the J gene lost 2 bases, with 11 bases spanning the gap. The CDR3 runs to 13 residues. The CDR3 nucleotides read TGTGCCAGCGCACGGACAAACACAGATACGCAGTATTTT. This encodes CASARTNTDTQYF. The variable domain in full, with the rest retrieved from reference TRBV9 and TRBJ2-3, is DSGVTQTPKHLITATGQRVTLRCSPRSGDLSVYWYQQSLDQGLQFLIQYYNGEERAKGNILERFSAQQFPDLHSELNLSSLELGDSALYFCASARTNTDTQYFGPGTRLTVL.

V and J are TRBV7-9 and TRBJ2-7, with D possibly TRBD1 on 5 matching bases. Germline loops: CDR1 SEHNR, CDR2 FQNEAQ (reference sequence). The CDR3 loop spans 11 amino acids. The V end lost 3 bases, the J end lost 7 bases, and 7 bases lay between the germline ends. CDR3 in amino acids: CASSFKGEQYF. CDR3 sequence (DNA): TGTGCCAGCAGCTTCAAGGGGGAGCAGTACTTC.

The genes are TRBV19 and TRBJ1-3; D not resolved. Germline CDR1 and CDR2: LNHDA and SQIVND (reference sequence). V was shortened by 4 bases and J by 6 bases, with 13 bases between the two germline ends. This CDR3 has 14 amino acids. CDR3 sequence reads: CASSSLSTQNTIYF. The CDR3 nucleotides read TGTGCCAGTAGTAGCCTATCTACCCAAAACACCATATATTTT.

The chain uses TRBV11-2 and TRBJ1-5, with D maybe TRBD1 (6 bases). CDR3 size: 15 residues. V was clipped by 1 base and J by 4 bases, with 11 bases between them. Germline V gives CDR1 SGHAT, CDR2 FQNNGV. The CDR3 DNA follows: TGTGCCAGCAGCTTAGCACAAGGACAGAATCAGCCCCAGCATTTT. It codes for CASSLAQGQNQPQHF. Combining the CDR3 with reference TRBV11-2 and TRBJ1-5 gives the whole variable domain EAGVAQSPRYKIIEKRQSVAFWCNPISGHATLYWYQQILGQGPKLLIQFQNNGVVDDSQLPKDRFSAERLKGVDSTLKIQPAKLEDSAVYLCASSLAQGQNQPQHFGDGTRLSIL.

The chain couples TRBV29-1 to TRBJ2-3; 9 nucleotides line up with TRBD2. CDR3 length equals 13 residues. Germline V gene data show CDR1 as SQVTM and CDR2 as ANQGSEA. V lost 8 bases to trimming and J lost 7 bases; unmatched junction nucleotides: 10. CDR3 DNA sequence: TGCAGCCACACAGCGGGGGGTTCCTATACGCAGTATTTT. Amino acid sequence: CSHTAGGSYTQYF.

The rearrangement uses TRBV7-7 and TRBJ2-5; 7 nucleotides line up with TRBD2. The V gene's germline CDR1 is SSHAT and CDR2 FNYEAQ (reference sequence). The CDR3 runs to 17 residues. CDR3 in amino acids: CASGPPSAVFVQETQYF. CDR3 nucleotides: TGTGCTAGCGGGCCCCCGTCAGCGGTCTTCGTCCAAGAGACCCAGTACTTC.

This clone was counted once. This chain uses TRBV18 with TRBJ2-7, with 8 bases matching TRBD2. The CDR3 spans 15 residues. V shed 2 bases, J shed 0 bases, and the junction held 3 bases outside the gene matches. Per germline, CDR1 KGHSH and CDR2 LQKENI. The CDR3 loop reads CASSPAGGPSYEQYF. The DNA for the CDR3 is TGTGCCAGCTCACCAGCGGGGGGACCCTCCTACGAGCAGTACTTC.

This clone was recorded only once. CDR3 in amino acids: CASSPRGSSGANVLTF. Written as DNA, the CDR3 is TGCGCCAGCAGCCCCCGGGGAAGCTCTGGGGCCAACGTCCTGACTTTC. V is TRBV5-1 and J is TRBJ2-6, with D perhaps matching TRBD2 (5 bases). V lost 4 bases and J lost 0, with 11 bases in between. The CDR3 length is 16 residues. The germline gives CDR1 SGHRS, CDR2 YFSETQ.

The J gene is TRBJ1-6, the V gene TRBV5-4, with 7 bases aligning to TRBD1. The V and J ends lost 0 bases and 9 bases, in that order; junction bases with no gene match: 6. The CDR3 length is 15 residues. Germline values: CDR1 SGHNT, CDR2 YYREEE (reference sequence). The CDR3 sequence is CASSLDPGGGSPLHF. As DNA, the CDR3 is TGTGCCAGCAGCTTGGATCCAGGGGGAGGTTCACCCCTCCACTTT. The variable domain in full, with the rest retrieved from reference TRBV5-4 and TRBJ1-6, is ETGVTQSPTHLIKTRGQQVTLRCSSQSGHNTVSWYQQALGQGPQFIFQYYREEENGRGNFPPRFSGLQFPNYSSELNVNALELDDSALYLCASSLDPGGGSPLHFGNGTRLTVT.